The entry that follows covers one T cell receptor (beta chain) sequence. What it binds is unknown. This sample is part of a study of OX40 agonist ivuxolimab in advanced cancers. Study observations and caveats: Clonal expansion by week 6 occurred in CD4+ and CD8+ blood T cells (at 0.1 to 3.0 mg/kg).

Autoimmune disease history or systemic immunosuppression excluded patients. The table came from immunoSEQ multiplex PCR; TCRdb's copy has only in-frame clones and leaves some out. The profile shows around 67,000 clones, 80% of them singletons. Per the germline V gene, CDR1 is LNHDA and CDR2 is SQIVND (reference sequence). The CDR3 runs to 16 residues. J lost 3 bases, V lost 6 bases, and 8 bases had no gene match. The chain has TRBV19 and TRBJ2-1; the match to TRBD2 covers 10 bases. The sequences come from CD4+ or CD8+ T cells sorted from blood, collected in a trial of the OX40 agonist ivuxolimab. This clonotype was obtained from an adult with an advanced solid tumor such as melanoma, head and neck, liver or kidney cancer. The DNA for the CDR3 is TGTGCCAGTAGCCACCGTAGCGGGGGGTACTACAATGAGCAGTTCTTC. This encodes CASSHRSGGYYNEQFF.